The clone carrying this TCR beta chain was detected ten times or more. This sample was taken from a study of T-cell reconstitution after alpha-beta-depleted transplantation in children. Unique molecular identifiers were incorporated when the TCRbeta library was constructed. TCRdb reprocessed the PCR reads with MiXCR, giving one entry per CDR3 protein. The table shows 450,000 to 600,000 distinct CDR3 sequences, with about 11% occurring only once. V gave up 2 bases and J gave up 7 bases; unmatched junction bases: 6. Germline V gene sequence: CDR1 MNHEY, CDR2 SVGAGI. The CDR3 extends over 15 amino acids.

This chain connects TRBV6-5 to TRBJ2-1; 9 nucleotides agree with TRBD2. This specimen was PBMCs, taken before TCRalphabeta/CD19-depleted stem cell transplant. This TCR came from a child aged 2-9 years with inherited bone marrow failure, due to receive a stem cell transplant. The CDR3 DNA is TGTGCCAGCAGTTACGGGCTAGCGGGAAGAAATGAGCAGTTCTTC. Translation: CASSYGLAGRNEQFF.